Presented here are 30 T cell receptor beta chains from one specimen sequenced in a study of cytomegalovirus exposure and HLA in healthy donors. The PCR made use of 60 Vbeta and 13 Jbeta primers. Produced via immunoSEQ multiplex PCR; TCRdb's table is partial and in-frame only. The sample records about 130,000 clones, 81% being singletons. Sequenced sample: PBMCs. The receptors here all came from a man aged 18 to 30 in good health and CMV-seronegative.

This chain uses TRBV27 with TRBJ1-5, with D possibly being TRBD1 (5 bases). V was trimmed by 5 bases and J by 6 bases, leaving 20 bases between them. In germline, CDR1 is MNHEY, CDR2 SMNVEV (reference sequence). The length of the CDR3 is 16 residues. This CDR3 is CASSVLPAGFGQPQHF. The CDR3 DNA sequence: TGTGCCAGCAGTGTCCTACCGGCAGGGTTTGGTCAGCCCCAGCATTTT.

This clone was recorded a few times. V is TRBV18 and J is TRBJ1-1; 9 nucleotides agree with TRBD1. V lost 6 bases to trimming and J lost 5 bases; unmatched junction nucleotides: 7. Germline-derived CDR1 and CDR2 are KGHSH and LQKENI. This CDR3 has 14 residues. Here the CDR3 reads CASSPTGGGTEAFF. In DNA form, the CDR3 reads TGTGCCAGCTCCCCGACAGGGGGAGGAACTGAAGCTTTCTTT.

The V call is TRBV18, the J call TRBJ1-1; D is ambiguous. This CDR3 is 11 amino acids long. Germline loops: CDR1 KGHSH, CDR2 LQKENI. Trimming took 6 bases from V and 6 from J, leaving 8 bases between them. CDR3 DNA: TGTGCCAGCTCGGAGACCCCTGAAGCTTTCTTT. This encodes CASSETPEAFF.

The chain employs TRBV5-4 and TRBJ2-5; the match to TRBD1 covers 7 bases. CDR1 is SGHNT, CDR2 YYREEE, per germline (reference sequence). V was clipped by 0 bases and J by 4 bases; unmatched bases: 3. CDR3 length: 14 amino acids. The DNA of the CDR3 is TGTGCCAGCAGCTTGGGAGGGGGCCTAGAGACCCAGTACTTC. As protein: CASSLGGGLETQYF. The full variable domain, in which reference TRBV5-4 and TRBJ2-5 provide the parts outside the CDR3, is ETGVTQSPTHLIKTRGQQVTLRCSSQSGHNTVSWYQQALGQGPQFIFQYYREEENGRGNFPPRFSGLQFPNYSSELNVNALELDDSALYLCASSLGGGLETQYFGPGTRLLVL.

V and J are TRBV5-4 and TRBJ2-1; 8 nucleotides match TRBD1. The germline CDR1 and CDR2 sequences are SGHNT and YYREEE (reference sequence). Trimming removed 1 base from V and 8 bases from J; junction bases left unmatched: 8. The CDR3 is 15 residues long. CDR3 bases: TGTGCCAGCAGCTTGAGGCAGGGGGCAGGGGATGAGCAGTTCTTC. Protein: CASSLRQGAGDEQFF.

The J gene is TRBJ1-1, the V gene TRBV5-6, with D uncertain. Trimming removed 2 bases at V and 1 base at J, with 9 bases between. The CDR3 is 14 residues long. CDR1 SGHDT and CDR2 YYEEEE come from the germline V gene. The chain's CDR3 is CASSFNRWNTEAFF. The CDR3 nucleotides are TGTGCCAGCAGCTTCAACAGATGGAACACTGAAGCTTTCTTT.

The chain carries TRBV29-1 and TRBJ2-7; 11 positions match TRBD1. Germline loops: CDR1 SQVTM, CDR2 ANQGSEA. The CDR3 contains 14 residues. V was clipped by 1 base and J by 5 bases; unmatched bases: 4. CDR3 loop: CSVEGGQGDNEQYF. The CDR3 DNA sequence: TGCAGCGTTGAAGGGGGACAGGGGGACAACGAGCAGTACTTC.

This chain links TRBV5-5 with TRBJ2-7; TRBD1 agrees at 7 bases. The CDR3 covers 14 residues. J was trimmed by 5 bases and V by 2 bases; bases with no gene match: 7. The germline V gene encodes CDR1 SGHKS and CDR2 YYEKEE (reference sequence). This chain's CDR3 is CASSFRGTSDEQYF. DNA of the CDR3: TGTGCCAGCAGCTTCAGGGGGACCTCGGACGAGCAGTACTTC.

The J gene is TRBJ1-6, the V gene TRBV5-6; 7 nucleotides agree with TRBD1. This CDR3 spans 17 amino acids. After removal of 2 bases from V and 4 bases from J, the junction contained 9 bases not matched to a gene. Germline-derived CDR1 and CDR2 are SGHDT and YYEEEE. The CDR3 sequence is CASSFKTGTEYNSPLHF. The CDR3 DNA is TGTGCCAGCAGCTTCAAAACCGGGACAGAGTATAATTCACCCCTCCACTTT.

The gene calls are TRBV5-3 and TRBJ1-5; 9 bases match TRBD1. TRBV5-3 is given ORF status, its function remaining uncertain. The CDR3 covers 15 residues. V lost 5 bases to trimming and J lost 4 bases; unmatched junction nucleotides: 7. This chain's CDR3 is CARRNLQGANQPQHF. The CDR3 DNA follows: TGTGCCAGAAGAAATTTACAGGGGGCTAATCAGCCCCAGCATTTT.

CDR3 region: CSVEQGTGELFF. CDR3 nucleotide sequence: TGCAGCGTTGAACAGGGAACCGGGGAGCTGTTTTTT. The gene calls are TRBV29-1 and TRBJ2-2, with a possible D match to TRBD1 (5 bases). This CDR3 comprises 12 residues. Germline CDR1 reads SQVTM; CDR2 reads ANQGSEA. Trimming cost V 2 bases and J 5 bases, with 6 bases left between them.

The CDR3 spells CAWSVPSGGPTPLAKNIQYF. DNA for the CDR3: TGTGCCTGGAGTGTTCCTAGCGGGGGGCCGACTCCCTTGGCCAAAAACATTCAGTACTTC. V usage is TRBV30 and J usage is TRBJ2-4, with 11 bases matching TRBD2. V trimming: 0 bases; J trimming: 1 base; junction bases outside the gene matches: 14. The germline CDR1 and CDR2 sequences are GTSNPN and SVGIG (reference sequence). The CDR3 has 20 residues. The variable domain in full, with the rest retrieved from reference TRBV30 and TRBJ2-4, is SQTIHQWPATLVQPVGSPLSLECTVEGTSNPNLYWYRQAAGRGLQLLFYSVGIGQISSEVPQNLSASRPQDRQFILSSKKLLLSDSGFYLCAWSVPSGGPTPLAKNIQYFGAGTRLSVL.

V usage is TRBV9 and J usage is TRBJ1-5; D remains unclear. V dropped 5 bases and J dropped 2 bases, with 11 bases sitting between them. The germline CDR1 and CDR2 sequences are SGDLS and YYNGEE. The CDR3 is made up of 14 amino acids. The CDR3 DNA sequence: TGTGCCAGCAGTCAGCGGGAGGGCAATCAGCCCCAGCATTTT. Amino acid sequence: CASSQREGNQPQHF.

This chain connects TRBV27 to TRBJ2-1; TRBD2 agrees at 8 bases. Losses at the gene ends were 3 bases for V and 3 bases for J; bases not matched to a gene: 4. Germline CDR1 reads MNHEY; CDR2 reads SMNVEV (reference sequence). The CDR3 runs 15 residues. The CDR3 coding sequence is TGTGCCAGCAGTTTTGAGCGGGGGAACTACAATGAGCAGTTCTTC. Protein: CASSFERGNYNEQFF.

The chain carries TRBV15 and TRBJ2-1, with 8 bases that match TRBD1. The V segment lost 3 bases and the J segment 4 bases; nucleotides outside the gene matches: 8. CDR3 length: 16 residues. Germline V gene sequence: CDR1 LNHNV, CDR2 YYDKDF (reference sequence). CDR3 sequence: CATSRDDRGSYNEQFF. The CDR3 DNA reads TGTGCCACCAGCAGGGACGACAGGGGATCGTACAATGAGCAGTTCTTC.

The chain has TRBV6-6 and TRBJ1-5, with 7 positions matching TRBD1. This CDR3 spans 16 amino acids. V shed 4 bases, J shed 2 bases, and the junction held 8 bases outside the gene matches. Germline values: CDR1 MNHNY, CDR2 SVGAGI (reference sequence). The CDR3 nucleotides read TGTGCCAGCAGTTTATTGACAGGGACGGGCAATCAGCCCCAGCATTTT. Translating it yields CASSLLTGTGNQPQHF.

This chain joins TRBV7-7 and TRBJ2-2; 8 bases line up with TRBD1. The CDR3 runs 16 residues. Germline V gene sequence: CDR1 SSHAT, CDR2 FNYEAQ (reference sequence). V shed 4 bases, J shed 0 bases, and the junction held 4 bases outside the gene matches. DNA of the CDR3: TGTGCCAGCAGCTCCCCACAGGGGGCGAACACCGGGGAGCTGTTTTTT. It encodes CASSSPQGANTGELFF.

V and J are TRBV25-1 and TRBJ1-4; TRBD1 is a possible D gene (5 bases). This CDR3 spans 15 amino acids. CDR1 MGHDK and CDR2 SYGVNS come from the germline V gene. The V gene lost 4 bases and the J gene lost 3 bases, with 12 bases spanning the gap. The CDR3 region has the DNA TGTGCCAGCAGTGCCTGGGGGGGGGCTAATGAAAAACTGTTTTTT. Its translation: CASSAWGGANEKLFF.

The J gene is TRBJ1-2, the V gene TRBV20-1; no clear D gene. The CDR3 is 8 residues long. V was shortened by 6 bases and J by 9 bases, with 5 bases between the two germline ends. The germline V gene encodes CDR1 DFQATT and CDR2 SNEGSKA (reference sequence). CDR3 in amino acids: CSASRYTF. The CDR3 region has the DNA TGCAGTGCCAGTCGCTACACCTTC.

The V gene is TRBV4-1, the J gene TRBJ1-1; no firm D call. Trimming pared 1 base from V and 0 bases from J, leaving 3 bases between. The CDR3 has 13 amino acids. Germline assignment: CDR1 MGHRA and CDR2 YSYEKL. CDR3 DNA sequence: TGCGCCAGCAGCCAAGCAGTGAACACTGAAGCTTTCTTT. Amino acid sequence: CASSQAVNTEAFF.

Of note for this clone: The sample holds other DNA sequences that translate to the same CDR3. The chain has TRBV5-1 and TRBJ1-2; TRBD1 aligns across 7 bases. The CDR3 totals 13 residues. V gave up 4 bases and J gave up 8 bases; unmatched junction bases: 8. Per the germline V gene, CDR1 is SGHRS and CDR2 is YFSETQ. CDR3 DNA: TGCGCCAGCAGCCTCCGAACAGGGGACGGCTACACCTTC. Translated: CASSLRTGDGYTF.

The chain recombines TRBV5-1 with TRBJ2-7; TRBD2 might be the D (6 bases). The CDR3 length is 15 residues. Trimming cost V 3 bases and J 5 bases, with 18 bases left between them. CDR1 and CDR2 from the germline V gene are SGHRS and YFSETQ. The CDR3 region has the DNA TGCGCCAGCAGCTCCCGGGACTTAGTTAGTCACGAGCAGTACTTC. Translated: CASSSRDLVSHEQYF.

Points on this clone: Other nucleotide sequences in the sample specify the same CDR3. The V call is TRBV7-8, the J call TRBJ1-5, with 9 bases aligning to TRBD1. V was pared by 5 bases and J by 4 bases, with 9 bases of the junction left unmatched. CDR1 is SGHVS and CDR2 is FQNEAQ in the germline V gene. This CDR3 spans 16 amino acids. This CDR3 is CASSLRRQGGNQPQHF. In DNA form, the CDR3 reads TGTGCCAGCAGCCTCCGTAGACAGGGGGGGAATCAGCCCCAGCATTTT.

In this sample, this clone turned up many times. The chain uses TRBV7-6 and TRBJ2-1, with a weak D call TRBD2 (5 bases). Germline lookup yields CDR1 SGHVS and CDR2 FNYEAQ. Trimming left V 2 bases short and J 0 bases short, with 11 bases between. This CDR3 region has 16 residues. The CDR3 here is CASSLRLGSSYNEQFF. The CDR3 nucleotides read TGTGCCAGCAGCTTAAGGCTGGGGAGCTCCTACAATGAGCAGTTCTTC. Complete variable domain (other parts from reference TRBV7-6 and TRBJ2-1): GAGVSQSPRYKVTKRGQDVALRCDPISGHVSLYWYRQALGQGPEFLTYFNYEAQQDKSGLPNDRFSAERPEGSISTLTIQRTEQRDSAMYRCASSLRLGSSYNEQFFGPGTRLTVL.

This sequence joins TRBV6-5 and TRBJ1-4, with unresolved D. CDR3 size: 16 residues. The V end lost 0 bases, the J end lost 5 bases, and 13 bases lay between the germline ends. Germline V CDR1 and CDR2: MNHEY, SVGAGI. The CDR3 DNA follows: TGTGCCAGCAGTTACTCGTGGCGGGCTTTGAATGAAAAACTGTTTTTT. This sequence encodes CASSYSWRALNEKLFF.

V is TRBV19 and J is TRBJ1-2; perhaps TRBD1 as D (5 bases). V lost 3 bases to trimming and J lost 2 bases, with 13 bases between them. The CDR3 has 15 amino acids. The germline V gene has CDR1 LNHDA and CDR2 SQIVND (reference sequence). CDR3 protein: CASSISGGRNYGYTF. The CDR3 nucleotides read TGTGCCAGTAGTATTTCCGGGGGACGAAACTATGGCTACACCTTC.

The chain has TRBV7-9 and TRBJ2-6; 10 bases match TRBD1. The CDR3 contains 18 residues. From germline, CDR1 is SEHNR and CDR2 FQNEAQ (reference sequence). With 2 bases clipped from V and 1 base from J, the junction kept 5 bases outside the gene matches. The CDR3 coding sequence is TGTGCCAGCAGCTTATCGGGGACAGGGGTATCTGGGGCCAACGTCCTGACTTTC. This encodes CASSLSGTGVSGANVLTF. The full variable domain, completed using reference TRBV7-9 and TRBJ2-6, is DTGVSQNPRHKITKRGQNVTFRCDPISEHNRLYWYRQTLGQGPEFLTYFQNEAQLEKSRLLSDRFSAERPKGSFSTLEIQRTEQGDSAMYLCASSLSGTGVSGANVLTFGAGSRLTVL.

This clone was seen just once. The chain couples TRBV7-9 to TRBJ1-6; 7 nucleotides align to TRBD1. Germline CDR1 reads SEHNR; CDR2 reads FQNEAQ (reference sequence). CDR3 length equals 18 residues. Trimming at V came to 2 bases and at J to 10 bases, leaving 17 bases not matched to a gene. The CDR3 is CASSLRTLKGAIGSPLHF. The CDR3 DNA sequence: TGTGCCAGCAGCTTAAGAACCTTGAAGGGGGCGATTGGATCACCCCTCCACTTT.

The chain employs TRBV2 and TRBJ2-2, with 8 nucleotides matching TRBD1. V lost 6 bases to trimming and J lost 3 bases; unmatched junction nucleotides: 6. This CDR3 contains 15 residues. Germline V gene sequence: CDR1 SNHLY, CDR2 FYNNEI. Written as DNA, the CDR3 is TGTGCCAGCAGGGACAGGGTGGCGGACACCGGGGAGCTGTTTTTT. Its translation: CASRDRVADTGELFF.

V is TRBV5-1 and J is TRBJ1-4; tentatively, D is TRBD1 (6 bases). The CDR3 totals 15 residues. V was clipped by 2 bases and J by 4 bases, with 12 bases between them. Germline V lookup: CDR1 SGHRS, CDR2 YFSETQ. The CDR3 region is CASSLGQTLNEKLFF. Written as DNA, the CDR3 is TGCGCCAGCAGCTTAGGACAGACCCTTAATGAAAAACTGTTTTTT.